Each of the 7 T cell receptor beta chains below was sequenced from the same sample in a study of radiation and T cells in renal cell carcinoma. Profiled with immunoSEQ multiplex PCR; TCRdb holds only in-frame clones, not every one. Here the sample spans about 140,000 clones, approximately 86% being singletons. Time point meaning: blood 4 weeks post-SBRT, at nephrectomy. As for treatment: 15 Gy SBRT to primary tumor, nephrectomy 4 weeks later. The sample consisted of blood, taken from a patient whose treatment included radiotherapy and nephrectomy. These receptor sequences come from a woman aged 50 to 60 with renal cell carcinoma.

V and J are TRBV10-3 and TRBJ1-2; D may be TRBD1 (5 bases). This CDR3 has 12 residues. CDR1 is ENHRY, CDR2 SYGVKD, per germline. The ends were cut back, 2 bases at V and 4 bases at J, with 5 bases in the middle. CDR3 sequence: CAISEDSYGYTF. DNA of the CDR3: TGTGCCATCAGTGAGGACAGCTATGGCTACACCTTC.

There are a few counts of this clone. The chain links TRBV9 to TRBJ1-2; unclear D gene. Per the germline V gene, CDR1 is SGDLS and CDR2 is YYNGEE. V lost 4 bases to trimming and J lost 4 bases, with 8 bases between them. There are 12 residues in the CDR3. CDR3 sequence reads: CASSPPIYGYTF. In DNA form, the CDR3 reads TGTGCCAGCAGCCCACCGATCTATGGCTACACCTTC.

This chain links TRBV4-3 with TRBJ2-7; the D call may be TRBD1 or TRBD2 (6 bases each). The germline V gene has CDR1 LGHNA and CDR2 YSLEER. With 1 base removed from V and 2 bases from J, the gap between germline ends came to 12 bases. The CDR3 covers 15 residues. The CDR3 DNA is TGCGCCAGCAGCCAAGCCTTAGGGGGGACCTACGAGCAGTACTTC. Translating it yields CASSQALGGTYEQYF.

This rearrangement joins TRBV2 to TRBJ1-1, with unresolved D. V dropped 4 bases and J dropped 5 bases, with 11 bases sitting between them. Germline V gene lookup returns CDR1 SNHLY and CDR2 FYNNEI. The CDR3 loop spans 13 amino acids. CDR3 in amino acids: CASSAGQSTEAFF. For the CDR3, the DNA is TGTGCCAGCAGTGCCGGCCAGTCTACTGAAGCTTTCTTT.

The chain employs TRBV5-3 and TRBJ1-2, with D unclear. TRBV5-3 falls under the ORF class, with uncertain function. Trimming pared 0 bases from V and 1 base from J, leaving 16 bases between. CDR3 size: 17 residues. In nucleotides, the CDR3 is TGTGCCAGAAGCTTGGAGAGCAGGCCCGTAGGTAACTATGGCTACACCTTC. Translating it yields CARSLESRPVGNYGYTF.

This rearrangement joins TRBV28 to TRBJ2-7, with D possibly TRBD2 on 6 matching bases. This CDR3 is 15 amino acids long. V lost 2 bases, J lost 4 bases, and 15 bases lay in between. Germline values: CDR1 MDHEN, CDR2 SYDVKM. The CDR3, as DNA: TGTGCCAGCAGTTTAATAGGCGGGGATTTGTACGAGCAGTACTTC. It is translated as CASSLIGGDLYEQYF.

The V call is TRBV5-1, the J call TRBJ1-5; D is uncertain. Trimming took off 0 bases at V and 3 bases at J, with 4 bases between the two ends. This CDR3 region has 13 residues. In germline, CDR1 is SGHRS, CDR2 YFSETQ. The CDR3 nucleotides are TGCGCCAGCAGCTTGGGCTTCAATCAGCCCCAGCATTTT. Translating gives CASSLGFNQPQHF.